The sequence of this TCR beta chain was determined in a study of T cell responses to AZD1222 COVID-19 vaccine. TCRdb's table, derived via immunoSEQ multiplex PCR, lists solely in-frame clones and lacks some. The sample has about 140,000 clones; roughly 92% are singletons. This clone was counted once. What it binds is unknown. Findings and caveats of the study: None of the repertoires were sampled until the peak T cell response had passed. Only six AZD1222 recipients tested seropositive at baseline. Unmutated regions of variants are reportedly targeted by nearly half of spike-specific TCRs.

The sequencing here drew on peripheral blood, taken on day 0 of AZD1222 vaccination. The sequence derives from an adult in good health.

CDR3 DNA sequence: TGTGCCAGCAGCGAACAGGAGACGACAGTCCACACCTTC. Encoded protein: CASSEQETTVHTF. This chain links TRBV7-2 with TRBJ1-2, with D maybe TRBD1 (5 bases). This CDR3 has 13 amino acids. Germline CDR1 SGHTA, CDR2 FQGNSA. V was shortened by 5 bases and J by 12 bases, with 19 bases between the two germline ends.